The entry below gives a single T cell receptor (beta chain) sequence along with its context. These data come from a study of blood T cell repertoires in COVID-19. Per the original data handling: Amplified reference gene primers provided the basis for estimating nucleated cell counts. Data came from immunoSEQ multiplex PCR; TCRdb stores just in-frame clones and leaves some out. V and J calls and clone size follow that table, whereas D and trimming were derived from the DNA. The data contain roughly 100,000 clones, around nine tenths of them singletons. From germline, CDR1 is MNHNY and CDR2 SVGAGI (reference sequence). The V segment lost 5 bases and the J segment 3 bases; nucleotides outside the gene matches: 8. There are 16 residues in the CDR3.

The genes are TRBV6-6 and TRBJ1-5, with 9 bases fitting TRBD1. The clonotype was recovered from a middle-aged man in a cohort sampled during active COVID-19. The material sequenced was peripheral blood. CDR3 protein: CASSRAGTGNNQPQHF. The DNA of the CDR3 is TGTGCCAGCAGTCGGGCCGGGACAGGGAACAATCAGCCCCAGCATTTT.